This TCR beta chain was identified in a study of Graves' ophthalmopathy and Graves' hyperthyroidism. Study-wide results and limits: Most expanded clonotypes in thyroid above 0.001 frequency also showed up in blood.

RNA transcripts served as template for amplifying TCR beta CDR3 sequences. Investigators did first-round RT-PCR with HTBI primers, then second-round multiplex PCR. Using its own MiXCR run on the multiplex PCR reads, TCRdb lists one record per CDR3 protein. The sample contains more than 1,000,000 distinct CDR3 sequences, roughly two fifths of which appear only once. This clonotype occurred a few times. Its matching antigen is unknown. CDR3 length: 15 amino acids. V dropped 3 bases and J dropped 1 base, with 12 bases sitting between them. Germline CDR1 is MNHEY and CDR2 is SVGEGT. The origin of this receptor is an adult man with Graves' hyperthyroidism. The chain carries TRBV6-2 or TRBV6-3 and TRBJ1-1; the D gene is possibly TRBD1 (5 bases). Material: peripheral blood or thyroid tissue (not recorded which). CDR3 loop: CASSYSGATNTEAFF. For the CDR3, the DNA is TGTGCCAGCAGTTATTCCGGGGCGACGAACACTGAAGCTTTCTTT.